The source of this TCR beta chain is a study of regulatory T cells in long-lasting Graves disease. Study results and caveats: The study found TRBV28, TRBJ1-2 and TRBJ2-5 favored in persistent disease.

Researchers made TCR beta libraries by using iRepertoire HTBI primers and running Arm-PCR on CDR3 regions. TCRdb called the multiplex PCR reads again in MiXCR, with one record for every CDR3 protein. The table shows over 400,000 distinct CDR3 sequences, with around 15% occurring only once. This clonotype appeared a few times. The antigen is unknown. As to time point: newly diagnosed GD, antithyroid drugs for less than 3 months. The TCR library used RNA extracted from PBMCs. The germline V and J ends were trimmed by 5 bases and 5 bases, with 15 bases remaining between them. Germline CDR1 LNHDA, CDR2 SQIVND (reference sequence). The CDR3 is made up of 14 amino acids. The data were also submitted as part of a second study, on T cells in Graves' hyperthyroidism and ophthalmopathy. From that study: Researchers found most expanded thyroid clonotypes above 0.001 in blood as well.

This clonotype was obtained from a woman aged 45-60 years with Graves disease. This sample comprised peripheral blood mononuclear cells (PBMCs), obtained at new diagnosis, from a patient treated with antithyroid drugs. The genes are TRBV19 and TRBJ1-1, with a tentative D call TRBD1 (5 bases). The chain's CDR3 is CASSAPGGETEAFF. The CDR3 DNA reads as TGTGCCAGTAGTGCCCCCGGAGGGGAGACTGAAGCTTTCTTT.